This T cell receptor (beta chain) was identified during a study of human T cells and chemical hapten exposure. Study-wide context: On about 2 cm by about 2 cm of upper inner arm skin, sensitization was performed with 2% DPC.

Germline V gives CDR1 LGHNT, CDR2 FRNRAP. The CDR3 contains 14 residues. The J segment lost 4 bases and the V segment lost 1 base, leaving 1 base of the junction unmatched. Attachment of unique molecular identifiers to individual cDNA molecules was performed in the library. TCRdb re-analysed the RACE reads in MiXCR, keeping a single row per CDR3 protein. The profile shows 300,000 to 400,000 distinct CDR3 sequences, about 5.1% of them singletons. Study results and limitations: Having alopecia, the donors may differ immunologically from healthy people.

The time point is: pre-sensitization, week 0. The treatment was: therapeutic diphenylcyclopropenone sensitization with weekly scalp DPC. This clonotype was counted at least ten times. Its matching antigen is unknown. The chain recombines TRBV12-5 with TRBJ2-4; TRBD1 aligns across 7 bases. Sequencing used whole blood, obtained in connection with sensitization to the hapten diphenylcyclopropenone (DPC). The sequence came from a woman aged 50 to 60 with alopecia areata. Some clones in this sample may be carry-over from other donors' samples. The CDR3: CASGLGQGKNIQYF. DNA of the CDR3: TGTGCTAGTGGTTTGGGACAGGGAAAAAACATTCAGTACTTC.